These 27 T cell receptor beta chains were sequenced from one sample in a study of T cells after posttransplantation cyclophosphamide. Busulfan-fludarabine conditioning, marrow transplant, and cyclophosphamide on days +3 and +4 were administered. Generated by immunoSEQ multiplex PCR, the TCRdb table keeps only in-frame clones and is missing some. This sample has approximately 25,000 clones, each found more than once. This material consisted of PBMCs, taken after allogeneic stem cell transplant with posttransplant cyclophosphamide. Every receptor here comes from a male patient younger than 35 who received an allogeneic stem cell transplant from a related donor, was CMV-positive, and had no GVHD. Certain T cells may be donor cells from the graft.

This clone was detected many times. This chain links TRBV4-2 with TRBJ1-1, with D possibly being TRBD1 (6 bases). Trimming removed 10 bases at V and 6 bases at J, with 9 bases between. The CDR3 spans 10 residues. The V gene's germline CDR1 is LGHNA and CDR2 YNFKEQ. The CDR3 DNA sequence: TGTGCCACCGGGGGGCCTGAAGCTTTCTTT. Protein sequence: CATGGPEAFF.

This clone was seen at least ten times. The genes are TRBV9 and TRBJ2-1, with D possibly TRBD2 on 6 matching bases. The V end lost 0 bases, the J end lost 8 bases, and 15 bases lay between the germline ends. Per germline, CDR1 SGDLS and CDR2 YYNGEE. This CDR3 is 15 amino acids long. The CDR3 DNA reads TGTGCCAGCAGCGTAGTACTAGCTGGACGGGATGAGCAGTTCTTC. Its translation is CASSVVLAGRDEQFF.

This clone showed up many times. The J gene is TRBJ2-7, the V gene TRBV6-6; D unclear. This CDR3 spans 13 amino acids. Trimming left V 0 bases short and J 4 bases short, with 7 bases between. Germline V lookup: CDR1 MNHNY, CDR2 SVGAGI (reference sequence). DNA for the CDR3: TGTGCCAGCAGTTACTCGAAGAGTTACGAGCAGTACTTC. Translating gives CASSYSKSYEQYF.

This clone occurred many times. The CDR3 DNA sequence: TGTGCCAGCAGCCAACATCGGGGGAGCGAGCAGTACTTC. This gives the protein CASSQHRGSEQYF. The gene calls are TRBV4-2 and TRBJ2-7, with a possible D match to TRBD2 (6 bases). The length of the CDR3 is 13 residues. Germline lookup yields CDR1 LGHNA and CDR2 YNFKEQ. The V end lost 2 bases, the J end lost 6 bases, and 11 bases lay between the germline ends.

The sample holds a few counts of this clone. J is TRBJ2-5 and V is TRBV7-2; weak D call: TRBD2 (6 bases). The J call may be wrong; the DNA end is better matched by TRBJ2-7. Germline V gene data show CDR1 as SGHTA and CDR2 as FQGNSA. The CDR3 runs to 15 residues. The CDR3 DNA is TGTGCCAGCAGCGTCCAACTAGCCGCAGCCTACGAGCAGTACTTC. This sequence encodes CASSVQLAAAYEQYF.

This clone was observed at least ten times. V is TRBV19 and J is TRBJ2-3; D uncertain. The V gene's germline CDR1 is LNHDA and CDR2 SQIVND (reference sequence). This CDR3 contains 11 residues. V lost 10 bases and J 6 bases, leaving 11 bases between the germline ends. As DNA, the CDR3 is TGTGCCACTTGTGACATTGATACGCAGTATTTT. Protein sequence: CATCDIDTQYF.

The chain recombines TRBV28 with TRBJ2-1; 7 nucleotides line up with TRBD2. V lost 6 bases, J lost 6 bases, and 20 bases stayed unmatched. This CDR3 has 18 amino acids. Germline V gene data show CDR1 as MDHEN and CDR2 as SYDVKM. The CDR3 here is CASRRRRGGLVGFNEQFF. The CDR3 region has the DNA TGTGCCAGCAGACGCAGAAGGGGCGGACTAGTAGGTTTCAATGAGCAGTTCTTC.

This clone was detected many times. The chain joins TRBV28 to TRBJ2-1; 8 bases are a match to TRBD2. Trimming at V came to 6 bases and at J to 8 bases, leaving 12 bases not matched to a gene. The CDR3 sequence is 15 residues long. Germline CDR1 reads MDHEN; CDR2 reads SYDVKM. The CDR3 DNA is TGTGCCAGCAGCCCTACTAGCGGCACTAATGATGAGCAGTTCTTC. Its protein is CASSPTSGTNDEQFF. Filled out from reference TRBV28 and TRBJ2-1, the complete variable domain reads DVKVTQSSRYLVKRTGEKVFLECVQDMDHENMFWYRQDPGLGLRLIYFSYDVKMKEKGDIPEGYSVSREKKERFSLILESASTNQTSMYLCASSPTSGTNDEQFFGPGTRLTVL.

This clone was recorded many times. The chain employs TRBV7-3 and TRBJ2-7, with D hard to call. The CDR3 loop spans 13 amino acids. Germline V gives CDR1 SGHTA, CDR2 FQGTGA. The V end was cut by 0 bases, the J end by 7 bases, with 10 bases between. The DNA of the CDR3 is TGTGCCAGCAGCTTAACAAGAGAAGAAGAGCAGTACTTC. It specifies CASSLTREEEQYF.

This clone was seen at least ten times. The chain links TRBV29-1 to TRBJ1-2; a possible D gene is TRBD1 (5 bases). CDR3 length: 13 amino acids. With 4 bases removed from V and 4 bases from J, the gap between germline ends came to 13 bases. Germline V gene sequence: CDR1 SQVTM, CDR2 ANQGSEA. In nucleotides, the CDR3 is TGCAGCGTTGGGGGGGACCTTCTCTATGGCTACACCTTC. It specifies CSVGGDLLYGYTF.

This clone has at least ten counts. The chain combines TRBV30 with TRBJ2-1, with D possibly TRBD1 on 6 matching bases. The CDR3 runs 16 residues. Germline loops: CDR1 GTSNPN, CDR2 SVGIG (reference sequence). Deletions cut 1 base from V and 8 bases from J, with 21 bases between. CDR3 amino acids: CAWSAPGGWDNDEQFF. The CDR3 bases are TGTGCCTGGAGTGCCCCCGGAGGTTGGGACAACGATGAGCAGTTCTTC.

This clone was seen repeatedly, ten times or more. CDR3 in DNA: TGTGCCAGCAGTGAACCCCTAGCTAACTATGGCTACACCTTC. This encodes CASSEPLANYGYTF. The chain employs TRBV6-1 and TRBJ1-2, with no clear D. Per the germline V gene, CDR1 is MNHNS and CDR2 is SASEGT. The V and J ends lost 2 bases and 0 bases respectively, with 7 bases between them. The CDR3 covers 14 residues.

In its sample, this clone was seen many times. The rearrangement links TRBV2 to TRBJ1-5; D remains unclear. The CDR3 has 12 residues. Germline V gene lookup returns CDR1 SNHLY and CDR2 FYNNEI. The V gene lost 6 bases and the J gene lost 6 bases, with 9 bases spanning the gap. In DNA form, the CDR3 reads TGTGCCAGCAGGGGTTCGGGTCAGCCCCAGCATTTT. Protein sequence: CASRGSGQPQHF.

This clone has a count of ten or more. The J gene is TRBJ1-1, the V gene TRBV28, with D possibly being TRBD1 (5 bases). The germline V gene encodes CDR1 MDHEN and CDR2 SYDVKM. V was pared by 5 bases and J by 4 bases, with 14 bases between. This CDR3 has 14 amino acids. As DNA, the CDR3 is TGTGCCAGCAGTAACGGGGGGGTGGGCACTGAAGCTTTCTTT. This codes for CASSNGGVGTEAFF.

This clone occurred many times. The rearrangement uses TRBV5-1 and TRBJ1-1; TRBD1 agrees at 9 bases. CDR3 size: 17 residues. Per germline, CDR1 SGHRS and CDR2 YFSETQ. With 0 bases clipped from V and 0 bases from J, the junction kept 6 bases outside the gene matches. The CDR3 coding sequence is TGCGCCAGCAGCTTGGGCGGGACAGGGTTCGTGAACACTGAAGCTTTCTTT. It is translated as CASSLGGTGFVNTEAFF.

This clone was seen many times. The chain employs TRBV5-6 and TRBJ2-3; the D gene is possibly TRBD2 (5 bases). The CDR3 has 16 residues. Trimming removed 3 bases at V and 6 bases at J, with 20 bases between. Germline V gene lookup returns CDR1 SGHDT and CDR2 YYEEEE. CDR3 sequence reads: CASSSGKMSRGDTQYF. CDR3 DNA sequence: TGTGCCAGCAGCTCCGGAAAGATGAGTCGAGGGGATACGCAGTATTTT.

There are many counts of this clone. The V call is TRBV5-8, the J call TRBJ1-4; D perhaps matches TRBD1 (6 bases). V was shortened by 2 bases and J by 8 bases, with 25 bases between the two germline ends. Germline loops: CDR1 SGHTS, CDR2 YDEGEE. This CDR3 region has 18 residues. In DNA, the CDR3 is TGTGCCAGCAGCTTTGGGGTCCCGGGACAAGGACTTCGGGAAAAACTGTTTTTT. Amino acid sequence: CASSFGVPGQGLREKLFF.

This clone appeared many times. The J gene is TRBJ2-7, the V gene TRBV10-1; TRBD1 matches 12 bases. With V trimmed by 6 bases and J by 0 bases, 9 bases remained unmatched. Germline loops: CDR1 WNHNN, CDR2 SYGVQD (reference sequence). The CDR3 totals 17 residues. CDR3 in amino acids: CASSPGQGATSSYEQYF. CDR3 coding DNA: TGCGCCAGCAGCCCGGGACAGGGGGCGACCAGCTCCTACGAGCAGTACTTC.

This clone was recorded many times. The chain couples TRBV7-2 to TRBJ2-7, with TRBD1 identical over 9 bases. Looked up from germline, CDR1 is SGHTA and CDR2 is FQGNSA. Losses at the gene ends were 3 bases for V and 2 bases for J; bases not matched to a gene: 8. The CDR3 has 16 amino acids. The CDR3 sequence is CASSFNLGTGTYEQYF. CDR3 coding DNA: TGTGCCAGCAGCTTCAACCTCGGGACAGGGACCTACGAGCAGTACTTC.

This clone has at least ten counts. The gene calls are TRBV12-2 and TRBJ2-5; the table calls TRBD2, which could not be checked here. TRBV12-2 is labeled a pseudogene. This CDR3 spans 18 amino acids. CDR3 sequence (DNA): TGTGCAAGTCGCCCTAGCGGGGGACTAGCGGGGGGGAAAGAGACCCAGTACTTC. Residues: CASRPSGGLAGGKETQYF.

This clone was counted ten times or more. V is TRBV19 and J is TRBJ1-4; D might be TRBD1 (6 bases). Germline-derived CDR1 and CDR2 are LNHDA and SQIVND (reference sequence). CDR3 size: 16 residues. The V end was cut by 5 bases, the J end by 0 bases, with 13 bases between. CDR3 nucleotides: TGTGCCAGTAGTCCGAACACAGGGACAACTAATGAAAAACTGTTTTTT. It encodes CASSPNTGTTNEKLFF.

This clone came up many times. The chain links TRBV19 to TRBJ2-6, with D possibly TRBD1 on 5 matching bases. The CDR3 contains 15 residues. V was trimmed by 9 bases and J by 0 bases, leaving 12 bases between them. CDR1 is LNHDA and CDR2 is SQIVND in the germline V gene (reference sequence). The CDR3: CASAPGYSGANVLTF. The CDR3 DNA sequence: TGTGCCAGCGCCCCAGGGTACTCTGGGGCCAACGTCCTGACTTTC.

This clone was observed at least ten times. The chain uses TRBV4-2 and TRBJ2-1; 12 positions match TRBD2. Germline assignment: CDR1 LGHNA and CDR2 YNFKEQ. The J segment lost 7 bases and the V segment lost 1 base, leaving 2 bases of the junction unmatched. This CDR3 region has 15 residues. CDR3 loop: CASSQGTSGMNEQFF. CDR3 sequence (DNA): TGTGCCAGCAGCCAAGGGACTAGCGGGATGAATGAGCAGTTCTTC.

There are many counts of this clone. The rearrangement links TRBV28 to TRBJ2-1; D might be TRBD1 (6 bases). The CDR3 is 13 residues long. The germline V gene encodes CDR1 MDHEN and CDR2 SYDVKM. With 6 bases removed from V and 4 bases from J, the gap between germline ends came to 10 bases. The CDR3 DNA reads TGTGCCAGCAGGGACAGTCCTTACAATGAGCAGTTCTTC. Encoded protein: CASRDSPYNEQFF.

This clone was observed many times. V gene TRBV18 combines with J gene TRBJ1-3; D uncertain. The CDR3 spans 16 residues. CDR1 and CDR2 from the germline V gene are KGHSH and LQKENI. Trimming took 0 bases from V and 1 from J, leaving 10 bases between them. CDR3 protein: CASSPPVSGSGNTIYF. Written as DNA, the CDR3 is TGTGCCAGCTCACCACCGGTTTCGGGATCTGGAAACACCATATATTTT. Combining the CDR3 with reference TRBV18 and TRBJ1-3 gives the whole variable domain NAGVMQNPRHLVRRRGQEARLRCSPMKGHSHVYWYRQLPEEGLKFMVYLQKENIIDESGMPKERFSAEFPKEGPSILRIQQVVRGDSAAYFCASSPPVSGSGNTIYFGEGSWLTVV.

This clone was observed at least ten times. The chain couples TRBV5-1 to TRBJ2-7; 8 bases map to TRBD1. Germline CDR1 is SGHRS and CDR2 is YFSETQ. The V gene end was trimmed by 8 bases and the J gene end by 4 bases; junction bases not matched to a gene: 11. The CDR3 has 14 residues. The CDR3 is CASGPGTGAYEQYF. CDR3 coding DNA: TGCGCCAGTGGCCCCGGGACAGGCGCATACGAGCAGTACTTC.

This clone turned up a few times. The junction differs from germline at one of its ends, possibly a read error. Other DNA sequences in this specimen translate into the identical CDR3. The V gene is TRBV28, the J gene TRBJ2-2; D possibly corresponds to TRBD2 (5 bases). CDR1 and CDR2 (germline): MDHEN, SYDVKM. This CDR3 region has 12 residues. CDR3 nucleotides: TGTGCCAGCAGTCCCCCCGTCGGGGAACTGTTTTTT. This encodes CASSPPVGELFF.